The clone carrying this T cell receptor (beta chain) was observed once. What it binds is unknown. These data originate in a study of T cell responses to AZD1222 COVID-19 vaccine. Study-wide findings and caveats: Most donors were white British, females outnumbered males, and clonal diversity was possibly underestimated. Baseline serostatus was positive in only a handful of AZD1222 recipients.

Samples with a second dose at about 4 or about 12 weeks were pooled together. TCRdb keeps only in-frame clones here, not all; method: immunoSEQ multiplex PCR. The repertoire holds approximately 160,000 clones, with around 92% as singletons. The CDR3 covers 15 residues. Germline V gene data show CDR1 as MNHEY and CDR2 as SVGAGI. V lost 5 bases to trimming and J lost 1 base, with 14 bases between them. This TCR derives from an adult who received the AZD1222 COVID-19 vaccine. The rearrangement joins TRBV6-5 to TRBJ1-1; no definite D call. Here the sequenced sample was peripheral blood, taken 28 days after the second AZD1222 dose. CDR3: CASSPLEGSNTEAFF. CDR3 DNA: TGTGCCAGCAGTCCTTTGGAGGGATCGAACACTGAAGCTTTCTTT.